This T cell receptor beta chain was profiled in a study of T cell changes during pregnancy in multiple sclerosis. This CDR3 has 15 residues. J gave up 5 bases and V 5 bases, and 9 bases lay outside the gene matches. Germline V gene lookup returns CDR1 MNHNY and CDR2 SVGAGI (reference sequence). The protocol was immunoSEQ multiplex PCR, while the TCRdb copy is restricted to in-frame clones and leaves out a portion. The sample holds about 40,000 clones; roughly 88% are singletons and the top ten take about 5%. The V gene is TRBV6-6, the J gene TRBJ2-7; TRBD2 agrees at 10 bases. The source of this sequence is a female donor in good health, enrolled as a control in a pregnancy study. The specimen comprised peripheral blood, sampled in the first trimester of pregnancy. Written as DNA, the CDR3 is TGTGCCAGCAGTCCGAGCGGGGGGGCTCCCAACGAGCAGTACTTC. This codes for CASSPSGGAPNEQYF.